These T cell receptor beta chains were read from a single sample in a study of beta chain features in type 1 diabetes. Sequenced by immunoSEQ multiplex PCR; TCRdb stores in-frame clones only, minus some. The sample yields more than 550,000 clones, over 11% seen once. The sample comprised naive CD4+ T cells from blood. The receptors derive from a young man with type 1 diabetes. Both conserved end residues are part of each CDR3. D genes are given only for firm matches. A row's size may be missing; if present it is once, few, many or a size class.

d_call	clone_size	v_call	j_call	cdr3_nt	cdr3_aa
.	few	TRBV30	TRBJ2-7	TGTGCCTGGAGAGGGGCAGGCTCGAGGCGCGAGCAGTACTTC	CAWRGAGSRREQYF
TRBD1	few	TRBV7-3	TRBJ2-1	TGTGCCAGCAGCCCCCGCGCAGGGGGAAGCGGTGAGCAGTTCTTC	CASSPRAGGSGEQFF
TRBD2	.	TRBV6-5	TRBJ2-7	TGTGCCAGCAGTACGACTGGCGGGGGGAGCTACGAGCAGTACTTC	CASSTTGGGSYEQYF
TRBD1	.	TRBV28	TRBJ1-2	TGTGCCAGCAGAGCCCACCCGGGACAGTATGCTAACTATGGCTACACCTTC	CASRAHPGQYANYGYTF
TRBD1	few	TRBV29-1	TRBJ2-1	TGCAGCGTTGATGTCGGACAGGGGGCGACGTACAATGAGCAGTTCTTC	CSVDVGQGATYNEQFF
TRBD1	.	TRBV6-4	TRBJ1-2	TGTGCCAGCAGCCCCGGACAGGGGGTAAATGGCTACACCTTC	CASSPGQGVNGYTF
.	few	TRBV10-2	TRBJ2-3	TGCGCCACCTCGAGGGCAGGGAACACAGATACGCAGTATTTT	CATSRAGNTDTQYF
TRBD1	.	TRBV5-1	TRBJ2-7	TGCGCCAGCAGCCCATTTGACAGGGCGAACTACGAGCAGTACTTC	CASSPFDRANYEQYF
TRBD1	few	TRBV5-1	TRBJ1-1	TGCGCCAGCAGCGGGACAGGGTCGAACACTGAAGCTTTCTTT	CASSGTGSNTEAFF
.	.	TRBV5-4	TRBJ1-1	TGTGCCAGCAGCTTGGCGACTGGGCACACTGAAGCTTTCTTT	CASSLATGHTEAFF
.	.	TRBV14	TRBJ2-1	TGTGCCAGCAGCCCTATTAGGAACTCCGCGGGGTTCTTC	CASSPIRNSAGFF
.	.	TRBV7-2	TRBJ1-1	TGTGCCAGCAGCTTACAGGGAAAGGGAGCTTTCTTT	CASSLQGKGAFF
.	.	TRBV5-1	TRBJ2-1	TGCGCCAGCAGCTCCCCAAGCCGGGGACGGAACTACAATGAGCAGTTCTTC	CASSSPSRGRNYNEQFF
TRBD2	few	TRBV4-2	TRBJ2-1	TGTGCCAGCAGCCTACCGGGACTAGCGGGAGGGGGTGAGCAGTTCTTC	CASSLPGLAGGGEQFF
.	.	TRBV28	TRBJ1-2	TGTGCCAGCAGTTTAGCGGCAGGCGTCTATGGCTACACCTTC	CASSLAAGVYGYTF
.	.	TRBV10-3	TRBJ1-6	TGTGCCATCAGTTCTCAGGGGCGGGATTCACCCCTCCACTTT	CAISSQGRDSPLHF
.	few	TRBV7-8	TRBJ2-7	TGTGCCAGCAGCTTAGTTGGGTTTTCGAGCTCCTACGAGCAGTACTTC	CASSLVGFSSSYEQYF
TRBD1	.	TRBV5-1	TRBJ2-5	TGCGCCAGCAGCCCAACGACAGGGGTGGGCACAAGGACCCAGTACTTC	CASSPTTGVGTRTQYF
.	few	TRBV2	TRBJ2-1	TGTGCCAGCAGTTTCGACCAGGCCAGAGAGCAGTTCTTC	CASSFDQAREQFF
.	.	TRBV7-2	TRBJ2-3	TGTGCCAGCAGCTTAAGTGGGGGCCCCCGCACAGATACGCAGTATTTT	CASSLSGGPRTDTQYF
.	.	TRBV30	TRBJ2-3	TGTGCCTGGAGTGTATCGGGGTGGGATACGCAGTATTTT	CAWSVSGWDTQYF
TRBD1	.	TRBV9	TRBJ2-1	TGTGCCAGCAGCGTAGAAGGCAGGGGGCGCGGGTACAATGAGCAGTTCTTC	CASSVEGRGRGYNEQFF
TRBD1	few	TRBV7-2	TRBJ1-2	TGTGCCAGCAGCTCTTATGGGACAGGAGCTAACTATGGCTACACCTTC	CASSSYGTGANYGYTF
.	few	TRBV29-1	TRBJ2-1	TGCAGCGTTGAATTGGCCGGGGAATCTAAGTTCTTC	CSVELAGESKFF
.	.	TRBV15	TRBJ1-4	TGTGCCACCAGCAGAGATCACGGGGGGACTAATGAAAAACTGTTTTTT	CATSRDHGGTNEKLFF
.	few	TRBV30	TRBJ2-5	TGTGCCTGGAGTTCGGTAGCCCAAGAGACCCAGTACTTC	CAWSSVAQETQYF